These T cell receptor beta chains were read from a single sample in a study of blood T cell repertoires in COVID-19. The repertoire was sequenced with immunoSEQ multiplex PCR; TCRdb's copy has only in-frame clones and lacks some. The repertoire includes 200,000 to 300,000 clones, about 91% of them detected once, and just under 6.5% sits in the top ten. Material for sequencing was peripheral blood. These receptors all come from a woman in her twenties or thirties with COVID-19, enrolled during active disease. Both conserved end residues are part of each CDR3. The D gene is left open where the match is weak. Size is omitted from some rows. Given values are once, few, many or a class for expanded clones.

V	J	D	size	CDR3	DNA
TRBV19	TRBJ1-4	.	.	CASSPLRGEGEKLFF	TGTGCCAGTAGTCCTCTCAGGGGAGAGGGGGAAAAACTGTTTTTT
TRBV24-1	TRBJ1-2	TRBD1	.	CATSGTGTGVGYTF	TGTGCCACCAGTGGTACCGGGACAGGGGTTGGCTACACCTTC
TRBV11-3	TRBJ2-3	.	.	CASSSAGRASTDTQYF	TGTGCCAGCAGCTCTGCGGGGCGGGCTAGCACAGATACGCAGTATTTT
TRBV18	TRBJ1-4	TRBD1	.	CASSPWNRGKEKLFF	TGTGCCAGCTCACCCTGGAACAGGGGTAAAGAAAAACTGTTTTTT
TRBV4-3	TRBJ1-6	TRBD1	.	CASSQDVATGVSPLHF	TGCGCCAGCAGCCAAGACGTGGCAACAGGGGTATCACCCCTCCACTTT
TRBV11-2	TRBJ2-1	.	.	CASSLRPGDEQFF	TGTGCCAGCAGCTTAAGGCCAGGGGATGAGCAGTTCTTC
TRBV5-1	TRBJ2-7	TRBD2	.	CASSAGISGGSEQYF	TGCGCCAGCAGCGCGGGAATTAGCGGGGGGAGCGAGCAGTACTTC
TRBV28	TRBJ1-3	.	once	CASSFWGGPSGNTIYF	TGTGCCAGCAGTTTTTGGGGGGGCCCCTCTGGAAACACCATATATTTT
TRBV7-6	TRBJ1-4	TRBD1	.	CASSSYRGVAEKLFF	TGTGCCAGCAGCTCGTACAGGGGTGTGGCTGAAAAACTGTTTTTT
TRBV10-1	TRBJ1-4	.	.	CASSEYSTNEKLFF	TGCGCCAGCAGTGAATACTCAACTAATGAAAAACTGTTTTTT
TRBV9	TRBJ1-2	.	.	CASKTTLGDGYGYTF	TGTGCCAGCAAAACAACCCTCGGGGATGGCTATGGCTACACCTTC
TRBV10-3	TRBJ2-7	TRBD2	.	CAISEAGGEYEQYF	TGTGCCATCAGTGAGGCGGGGGGGGAATACGAGCAGTACTTC
TRBV5-5	TRBJ1-1	.	.	CASSTHRVGTEAFF	TGTGCCAGCAGCACTCACAGGGTGGGCACTGAAGCTTTCTTT
TRBV19	TRBJ1-5	.	.	CASSIEPYSNQPQHF	TGTGCCAGTAGTATAGAGCCCTATAGCAATCAGCCCCAGCATTTT
TRBV5-4	TRBJ2-1	TRBD2	.	CASSPGLAGGIDEQFF	TGTGCCAGCAGCCCGGGACTAGCGGGGGGCATCGATGAGCAGTTCTTC
TRBV6-2/TRBV6-3	TRBJ1-1	TRBD1	.	CASSYGTGGFLGTEAFF	TGTGCCAGCAGTTACGGGACAGGGGGTTTTCTGGGCACTGAAGCTTTCTTT
TRBV10-1	TRBJ2-1	TRBD2	.	CASSEGKGTRTYNEQFF	TGCGCCAGCAGTGAGGGAAAGGGGACTAGGACCTACAATGAGCAGTTCTTC
TRBV19	TRBJ1-3	.	.	CASTPGQLSGNTIYF	TGTGCCAGCACACCGGGACAACTCTCTGGAAACACCATATATTTT
TRBV4-2	TRBJ2-7	TRBD1	.	CASSQGGQGADEQYF	TGTGCCAGCAGCCAAGGGGGACAGGGGGCCGACGAGCAGTACTTC
TRBV6-5	TRBJ2-7	.	.	CASSKSGTPGYEQYF	TGTGCCAGCAGTAAGTCCGGGACACCGGGGTATGAGCAGTACTTC
TRBV11-3	TRBJ1-1	TRBD1	.	CASSTGTGSEAFF	TGTGCCAGCAGCACAGGGACAGGGTCTGAAGCTTTCTTT
TRBV11-2	TRBJ1-5	TRBD1	.	CASSLGQGRGNQPQHF	TGTGCCAGCAGCTTGGGACAGGGACGGGGCAATCAGCCCCAGCATTTT
TRBV6-2/TRBV6-3	TRBJ2-5	.	.	CASSGHRQETQYF	TGTGCCAGCAGCGGACACCGCCAAGAGACCCAGTACTTC
TRBV5-1	TRBJ2-3	.	.	CASTLLTGSTGTDTQYF	TGCGCCAGCACCTTACTAACAGGGTCCACCGGCACAGATACGCAGTATTTT
TRBV5-1	TRBJ1-4	TRBD1	few	CASSPGAGQGAPTNEKLFF	TGCGCCAGCAGCCCGGGGGCGGGACAGGGGGCTCCAACTAATGAAAAACTGTTTTTT
TRBV7-2	TRBJ1-5	.	.	CASSLRGISNQPQHF	TGTGCCAGCAGCTTACGGGGGATTAGCAATCAGCCCCAGCATTTT
TRBV27	TRBJ2-3	.	.	CASSLLRGGTDTQYF	TGTGCCAGCAGTTTACTGCGGGGAGGCACAGATACGCAGTATTTT
TRBV28	TRBJ2-1	TRBD1	.	CASSPTLQGANEQFF	TGTGCCAGCAGTCCTACCCTGCAGGGGGCCAATGAGCAGTTCTTC
TRBV11-1	TRBJ2-1	TRBD2	.	CASSLPGTSGGAEQFF	TGTGCCAGCAGCTTACCCGGGACTAGCGGGGGGGCCGAGCAGTTCTTC
TRBV9	TRBJ2-5	TRBD2	.	CASSSGLAGGQETQYF	TGTGCCAGCAGCTCTGGACTAGCGGGAGGGCAAGAGACCCAGTACTTC
TRBV2	TRBJ2-2	.	.	CASSEAQNTGELFF	TGTGCCAGCAGTGAAGCACAGAACACCGGGGAGCTGTTTTTT
TRBV4-1	TRBJ1-5	TRBD1	.	CASSQDWTGGFQPQHF	TGCGCCAGCAGCCAAGATTGGACAGGGGGCTTTCAGCCCCAGCATTTT
TRBV2	TRBJ2-1	TRBD2	once	CASRGLAGSPYNEQFF	TGTGCCAGCAGGGGACTAGCGGGATCTCCCTACAATGAGCAGTTCTTC
TRBV11-2	TRBJ2-1	TRBD2	.	CASSLGTSPYNEQFF	TGTGCCAGCAGCTTAGGGACTAGCCCCTACAATGAGCAGTTCTTC
TRBV25-1	TRBJ2-5	.	.	CASSPLAGRQETQYF	TGTGCCAGCAGCCCCTTGGCGGGGCGGCAAGAGACCCAGTACTTC
TRBV28	TRBJ2-1	.	.	CASGAGVWDEQFF	TGTGCCAGCGGCGCAGGGGTGTGGGATGAGCAGTTCTTC
TRBV7-9	TRBJ1-1	.	.	CASSLAGWGTEAFF	TGTGCCAGCAGCCTGGCGGGGTGGGGGACTGAAGCTTTCTTT
TRBV6-5	TRBJ1-1	.	.	CASSYHGGRGGTEAFF	TGTGCCAGCAGTTACCATGGGGGGAGGGGTGGCACTGAAGCTTTCTTT
TRBV19	TRBJ1-3	.	.	CASSTLPVASSGNTIYF	TGTGCCAGTAGTACTTTGCCGGTCGCAAGCTCTGGAAACACCATATATTTT
TRBV6-1	TRBJ2-2	TRBD1	.	CASSEPPGQGVVGELFF	TGTGCCAGCAGTGAACCCCCGGGACAGGGGGTCGTCGGGGAGCTGTTTTTT
TRBV7-8	TRBJ1-5	TRBD1	.	CASSRDSLNQPQHF	TGTGCCAGCAGCCGGGACAGCCTTAATCAGCCCCAGCATTTT